The rows below give T cell receptor beta chains drawn from one sample of a study of PD-1 blockade in classical Hodgkin lymphoma. Produced via immunoSEQ multiplex PCR; TCRdb's table is partial and in-frame only. The sample lists roughly 41,000 clones, around 75% occurring once. This specimen consisted of peripheral blood mononuclear cells (PBMCs), obtained at baseline. The receptors were sampled from a human donor with classical Hodgkin lymphoma. Each CDR3 is given with its conserved first and last residue. A D gene is named only where the DNA matches it firmly. Size tells how often a clone was seen (once, few, many) or the class of an expanded clone, and some rows leave it out.

>-|TRBV7-2|-|TRBJ1-2
TGTGCCAGCAGCTTAGTCGTCAGGGGAAAGGATGGCTACACCTTC
CASSLVVRGKDGYTF
>-|TRBV7-2|-|TRBJ2-7
TGTGCCAGCAGCTTAGTACCAGCGGGCTACGAGCAGTACTTC
CASSLVPAGYEQYF
>-|TRBV6-5|few|TRBJ2-5
TGTGCCAGCAGTTACTCCCCAGCTGCGCAAGAGACCCAGTACTTC
CASSYSPAAQETQYF
>TRBD2|TRBV27|-|TRBJ2-1
TGTGCCAGCAGTCCCATAGGAGCGGGAGGGTACAATGAGCAGTTCTTC
CASSPIGAGGYNEQFF
>-|TRBV18|once|TRBJ1-1
TGTGCCAGCTCACCCCGACAGGAGAACACTGAAGCTTTCTTT
CASSPRQENTEAFF
>TRBD2|TRBV10-1|-|TRBJ2-3
TGCGCCAGCAGCAGCTCTCAGCGGGAGGTCGCAGATACGCAGTATTTT
CASSSSQREVADTQYF
>TRBD1|TRBV19|-|TRBJ2-6
TGTGCCAGTAGTATGAAAGGGGGACAGACCACTGGGGCCAACGTCCTGACTTTC
CASSMKGGQTTGANVLTF
>TRBD1|TRBV2|few|TRBJ1-3
TGTGCCAGCAGCCCAGGGGGAAAGGGATATTTT
CASSPGGKGYF
>-|TRBV30|once|TRBJ1-5
TGTGCCTGGAGTGTAGTGGGTCAGCCCCAGCATTTT
CAWSVVGQPQHF
>-|TRBV6-5|few|TRBJ1-1
TGTGCCAGCACCCCCCGGGTGGGGACTGAAGCTTTCTTT
CASTPRVGTEAFF
>-|TRBV7-6|-|TRBJ1-1
TGTGCCAGCAGCTTGGGCCAAAGGGCAGGTTTAACTGAAGCTTTCTTT
CASSLGQRAGLTEAFF
>-|TRBV7-9|-|TRBJ2-3
TGTGCCAGCAGCTTAGTTGGACTCGTCACAGATACGCAGTATTTT
CASSLVGLVTDTQYF
>TRBD2|TRBV6-6|-|TRBJ2-3
TGTGCCAGCGGGGGGGTAAGCACAGATACGCAGTATTTT
CASGGVSTDTQYF
>-|TRBV7-6|-|TRBJ2-5
TGTGCCAGCAGTTACTCAGATATGAGGTTCCAAGAGACCCAGTACTTC
CASSYSDMRFQETQYF
>-|TRBV6-5|-|TRBJ1-5
TGTGCCAGCAGTGGAAATCAGCCCCAGCATTTT
CASSGNQPQHF
>TRBD2|TRBV30|-|TRBJ2-3
TGTGCCTGGACCAGGCTAGCGGGAGTGGATACGCAGTATTTT
CAWTRLAGVDTQYF
>TRBD2|TRBV18|-|TRBJ2-5
TGTGCCAGCTCATCTCTAGGGAGGGAAGAGACCCAGTACTTC
CASSSLGREETQYF